The rows below give T cell receptor beta chains drawn from one sample of a study of CD8+ T cells in alopecia areata. Data came from immunoSEQ multiplex PCR; TCRdb stores just in-frame clones and leaves some out. Of about 100,000 clones listed, under 60% are singletons. The sequencing input was NKG2D-low CD8+ T cells sorted from blood. These TCRs come from a human donor with alopecia areata. Each CDR3 is given with its conserved first and last residue. The size field is filled for only some rows; it gives once, few, many or a size class.

.	TRBV27	CASSLAPGLNEQFF
once	TRBV2	CASKRTYEQYF
.	TRBV10-3	CAISESLANSYEQYF
.	TRBV4-1	CASSQDSAETYEQYF
.	TRBV29-1	CSVEESGTTYEQYF
.	TRBV6-1	CASRGMNTEAFF
once	TRBV5-1	CASSSRLAGTYEQYF
.	TRBV29-1	CSVEDQEYHEQYF
.	TRBV27	CASSRDGQPQHF
few	TRBV5-1	CASSLAEGAYEQYF
.	TRBV11-3	CASSLEIPGQGPESYEQYF
few	TRBV2	CASSEGGQGYEQYF
few	TRBV6-5	CASSYLAGAGGELFF
.	TRBV15	CATSREPSYEQYF
few	TRBV27	CASSLYIGTDTQYF
few	TRBV28	CASRQIITGNTIYF
.	TRBV28	CASSPNGAGENEQFF
few	TRBV19	CASSPTAGGRQPQHF
.	TRBV2	CASRYLAGGFDEQYF
.	TRBV4-1	CASSPLGLAGVSDYEQYF
.	TRBV13	CASSLEGEETQYF
.	TRBV14	CASSPLGDRGAYEQYF
.	TRBV6-5	CASKLGSNQPQHF
.	TRBV29-1	CSVEDSGRSNTGELFF
.	TRBV7-9	CASMSSGSNTGELFF
once	TRBV11-2	CASSLDHKTQYF
.	TRBV27	CASSSTSTREQYF
.	TRBV2	CASRSGSSYEQYF
few	TRBV4-3	CASSQIRTSGEYEQYF
once	TRBV29-1	CSVEEETQYF